These 23 T cell receptor beta chains share one sample of origin, sequenced in a study of Ad26.COV2.S vaccination and SARS-CoV-2 variants. As to treatment: some 20 received Ad26.COV2.S at low or high dose, single or two shots; about 5 received placebo; per-sample allocation not given. The samples date from day 63 after the first vaccine or placebo injection. Sequencing was performed with immunoSEQ multiplex PCR; in TCRdb, only in-frame clones are kept and a portion is missing. The sample lists over 400,000 clones; around 92% were seen once. The sequencing here drew on peripheral blood, taken in a trial of Ad26.COV2.S vaccine versus placebo. These receptors were collected from a person aged 18 to 65 who received the Ad26.COV2.S COVID-19 vaccine or a placebo.

The chain uses TRBV5-1 and TRBJ2-7; possible D gene TRBD2, 6 bases. The V gene lost 2 bases and the J gene lost 3 bases, with 15 bases spanning the gap. Germline assignment: CDR1 SGHRS and CDR2 YFSETQ. The CDR3 length is 15 residues. The CDR3 region has the DNA TGCGCCAGCAGCTTAGGAGGGGTTAGGGGCTACGAGCAGTACTTC. Amino acid sequence: CASSLGGVRGYEQYF.

The genes are TRBV4-3 and TRBJ2-7; 8 positions match TRBD2. The germline gives CDR1 LGHNA, CDR2 YSLEER. The ends lost 4 bases at V and 2 bases at J; junction bases unmatched: 13. The CDR3 length is 17 residues. CDR3 residues: CASSRRFNPGGAYEQYF. The CDR3 region has the DNA TGCGCCAGCAGCCGCCGATTCAACCCCGGGGGGGCCTACGAGCAGTACTTC.

This chain uses TRBV28 with TRBJ2-5; 8 nucleotides line up with TRBD2. V shed 3 bases, J shed 7 bases, and the junction held 7 bases outside the gene matches. The CDR3 runs 14 residues. The germline CDR1 and CDR2 sequences are MDHEN and SYDVKM. CDR3 nucleotides: TGTGCCAGCAGTTTGGGCGGGGGGCGTCCGACCCAGTACTTC. It translates to CASSLGGGRPTQYF.

V and J are TRBV5-8 and TRBJ1-2; no definite D call. The CDR3 is made up of 13 amino acids. Germline V gene data show CDR1 as SGHTS and CDR2 as YDEGEE. Trimming took off 0 bases at V and 4 bases at J, with 7 bases between the two ends. CDR3 nucleotide sequence: TGTGCCAGCAGCTTGGTTGGGGTCTATGGCTACACCTTC. It encodes CASSLVGVYGYTF.

The chain recombines TRBV7-8 with TRBJ1-5; 7 bases are a match to TRBD1. J gave up 6 bases and V 2 bases, and 16 bases lay outside the gene matches. The V gene's germline CDR1 is SGHVS and CDR2 FQNEAQ. CDR3 size: 18 residues. Written as DNA, the CDR3 is TGTGCCAGCAGCTTACGAGGGACAGCCAGTTCGCGGGGTCAGCCCCAGCATTTT. Amino acids: CASSLRGTASSRGQPQHF. Combining the CDR3 with reference TRBV7-8 and TRBJ1-5 gives the whole variable domain GAGVSQSPRYKVAKRGQDVALRCDPISGHVSLFWYQQALGQGPEFLTYFQNEAQLDKSGLPSDRFFAERPEGSVSTLKIQRTQQEDSAVYLCASSLRGTASSRGQPQHFGDGTRLSIL.

The gene calls are TRBV2 and TRBJ2-7; 10 nucleotides align to TRBD2. Trimming at V came to 2 bases and at J to 3 bases, leaving 7 bases not matched to a gene. The CDR3 is made up of 16 amino acids. Germline V gene lookup returns CDR1 SNHLY and CDR2 FYNNEI. The CDR3 loop reads CASSETTSGAYYEQYF. As DNA, the CDR3 is TGTGCCAGCAGTGAAACTACTAGCGGGGCTTACTACGAGCAGTACTTC.

The V call is TRBV7-2, the J call TRBJ1-2; weak D call: TRBD1 (6 bases). Germline-derived CDR1 and CDR2 are SGHTA and FQGNSA. The CDR3 totals 14 residues. Trimming stripped 1 base from V and 8 bases from J, with 14 bases between. In DNA form, the CDR3 reads TGTGCCAGCAGCTTAGGTCAGGGGTTCCTAGGCTACACCTTC. It yields the protein CASSLGQGFLGYTF.

The V call is TRBV6-2 or TRBV6-3, the J call TRBJ2-2, with TRBD2 identical over 9 bases. After removal of 0 bases from V and 3 bases from J, the junction contained 8 bases not matched to a gene. Germline V gene sequence: CDR1 MNHEY, CDR2 SVGEGT. This CDR3 contains 18 residues. The CDR3 region has the DNA TGTGCCAGCAGTTACTCCTTGGGGAGCGGGGGGTACACCGGGGAGCTGTTTTTT. Encoded protein: CASSYSLGSGGYTGELFF.

The chain uses TRBV19 and TRBJ1-2; the D gene is possibly TRBD1 (5 bases). V was trimmed by 7 bases and J by 3 bases, leaving 12 bases between them. Germline V gene lookup returns CDR1 LNHDA and CDR2 SQIVND (reference sequence). The CDR3 has 13 amino acids. CDR3 nucleotide sequence: TGTGCCAGTACCTCCGGGACTCACTATGGCTACACCTTC. It codes for CASTSGTHYGYTF.

This chain links TRBV18 with TRBJ1-2, with 9 positions matching TRBD1. Germline assignment: CDR1 KGHSH and CDR2 LQKENI. The CDR3 has 15 amino acids. V trimming: 3 bases; J trimming: 2 bases; junction bases outside the gene matches: 4. The CDR3 region has the DNA TGTGCCAGCTCACCCGACAGGGGGGTGAACTATGGCTACACCTTC. Translating it yields CASSPDRGVNYGYTF. The full variable domain, its missing parts supplied by reference TRBV18 and TRBJ1-2, is NAGVMQNPRHLVRRRGQEARLRCSPMKGHSHVYWYRQLPEEGLKFMVYLQKENIIDESGMPKERFSAEFPKEGPSILRIQQVVRGDSAAYFCASSPDRGVNYGYTFGSGTRLTVV.

The J gene is TRBJ2-1, the V gene TRBV29-1; D might be TRBD2 (5 bases). The germline gives CDR1 SQVTM, CDR2 ANQGSEA. The length of the CDR3 is 13 residues. Trimming removed 6 bases from V and 3 bases from J, with 12 bases in between. CDR3 nucleotide sequence: TGCAGCGTGGACTCCATCGGCTACAATGAGCAGTTCTTC. Translating it yields CSVDSIGYNEQFF.

In its sample, this clone was seen once. This chain connects TRBV5-1 to TRBJ1-5, with TRBD1 matching 9 bases. The CDR3 length is 14 residues. J lost 6 bases, V lost 4 bases, and 5 bases had no gene match. Germline CDR1 SGHRS, CDR2 YFSETQ. CDR3 sequence: CASSLRQGGQPQHF. CDR3 bases: TGCGCCAGCAGCCTAAGACAGGGGGGTCAGCCCCAGCATTTT. Full variable domain (outside the CDR3, taken from reference TRBV5-1 and TRBJ1-5): KAGVTQTPRYLIKTRGQQVTLSCSPISGHRSVSWYQQTPGQGLQFLFEYFSETQRNKGNFPGRFSGRQFSNSRSEMNVSTLELGDSALYLCASSLRQGGQPQHFGDGTRLSIL.

The chain joins TRBV6-1 to TRBJ1-6, with D maybe TRBD1 (5 bases). The CDR3 has 15 residues. Germline V lookup: CDR1 MNHNS, CDR2 SASEGT. The V end lost 3 bases, the J end lost 10 bases, and 16 bases lay between the germline ends. Written as DNA, the CDR3 is TGTGCCAGCAGTGAGCGATGGGGGGTTGGCTCACCCCTCCACTTT. It is translated as CASSERWGVGSPLHF.

V gene TRBV27 combines with J gene TRBJ2-3, with D possibly matching TRBD1 (6 bases). Germline assignment: CDR1 MNHEY and CDR2 SMNVEV (reference sequence). Trimming took 6 bases from V and 1 from J, leaving 14 bases between them. This CDR3 has 15 residues. CDR3 DNA sequence: TGTGCCAGCAGGGCCGGGACACCTCGCACAGATACGCAGTATTTT. This gives the protein CASRAGTPRTDTQYF.

The chain has TRBV5-4 and TRBJ2-1, with 8 bases aligning to TRBD2. This CDR3 region has 15 residues. V lost 6 bases and J lost 4; bases outside the gene matches: 9. Germline V CDR1 and CDR2: SGHNT, YYREEE (reference sequence). The CDR3 DNA is TGTGCCAGCAACAAGCTAGCGGGTGATTACAATGAGCAGTTCTTC. This translates into CASNKLAGDYNEQFF.

V and J are TRBV12-5 and TRBJ2-7; TRBD2 might be the D (6 bases). Germline values: CDR1 LGHNT, CDR2 FRNRAP. The CDR3 runs to 13 residues. Trimming took off 1 base at V and 6 bases at J, with 10 bases between the two ends. The CDR3 reads CASGLDAGLEQYF. Written as DNA, the CDR3 is TGTGCTAGTGGTTTGGACGCGGGGCTCGAGCAGTACTTC.

This chain links TRBV7-8 with TRBJ2-3, with unresolved D. This CDR3 region has 17 residues. V was cut by 1 base and J by 4 bases, with 18 bases left in between. Germline lookup yields CDR1 SGHVS and CDR2 FQNEAQ. The CDR3 bases are TGTGCCAGCAGCTTAGTTGAGAAAGTATTTCCGGCAGATACGCAGTATTTT. This encodes CASSLVEKVFPADTQYF.

The CDR3 region has the DNA TGTGCCAGCAGCTTACGAGGGGCGGACACCGGGGAGCTGTTTTTT. Translation gives CASSLRGADTGELFF. This sequence joins TRBV13 and TRBJ2-2; D tentatively reads TRBD1 or TRBD2 (5 bases each). CDR1 is PRHDT, CDR2 FYEKMQ, per germline (reference sequence). Trimming stripped 2 bases from V and 3 bases from J, with 10 bases between. This CDR3 spans 15 amino acids.

V usage is TRBV5-6 and J usage is TRBJ2-1, with TRBD2 matching over 8 bases. V was clipped by 6 bases and J by 7 bases; unmatched bases: 12. Germline lookup yields CDR1 SGHDT and CDR2 YYEEEE. CDR3 size: 15 residues. In DNA form, the CDR3 reads TGTGCCAGCACGGGAGAGGGACTAGATATGAATGAGCAGTTCTTC. Protein: CASTGEGLDMNEQFF.

This clone came up once. The V call is TRBV3-1 (or the pseudogene TRBV3-2), the J call TRBJ2-7; possible D gene TRBD1, 7 bases. Trimming shortened V by 4 bases and J by 4 bases, and 11 bases separated the two germline ends. Per germline, CDR1 LGHDT and CDR2 YNNKEL (reference sequence). The CDR3 has 13 amino acids. CDR3 residues: CASSPTGRYEQYF. The CDR3 bases are TGTGCCAGCAGCCCGACAGGGAGGTACGAGCAGTACTTC.

The genes are TRBV19 and TRBJ1-6, with 9 bases matching TRBD1. The germline V gene has CDR1 LNHDA and CDR2 SQIVND (reference sequence). J lost 6 bases, V lost 5 bases, and 5 bases had no gene match. The CDR3 has 15 amino acids. As DNA, the CDR3 is TGTGCCAGTAGTCCGTGGGACAGGGCTAATTCACCCCTCCACTTT. Encoded protein: CASSPWDRANSPLHF.

Worth noting for this clone: Other DNA sequences from this sample encode an identical CDR3 as well. The chain links TRBV7-2 to TRBJ1-6; D might be TRBD1 (5 bases). CDR1 is SGHTA, CDR2 FQGNSA, per germline. V was shortened by 4 bases and J by 0 bases, with 10 bases between the two germline ends. CDR3 length: 16 residues. Here the CDR3 DNA reads TGTGCCAGCAGCTCAGCAGGGAGCTCCTATAATTCACCCCTCCACTTT. This encodes CASSSAGSSYNSPLHF.

This rearrangement joins TRBV7-2 to TRBJ2-7, with TRBD1 matching over 9 bases. The V gene end was trimmed by 1 base and the J gene end by 5 bases; junction bases not matched to a gene: 6. CDR3 size: 15 residues. CDR1 is SGHTA and CDR2 is FQGNSA in the germline V gene. The CDR3 DNA reads as TGTGCCAGCAGCTTAGACACAGGGGGCGGGAACGAGCAGTACTTC. This sequence encodes CASSLDTGGGNEQYF. Using reference TRBV7-2 and TRBJ2-7 for the parts outside the CDR3, the full variable domain is GAGVSQSPSNKVTEKGKDVELRCDPISGHTALYWYRQSLGQGLEFLIYFQGNSAPDKSGLPSDRFSAERTGGSVSTLTIQRTQQEDSAVYLCASSLDTGGGNEQYFGPGTRLTVT.